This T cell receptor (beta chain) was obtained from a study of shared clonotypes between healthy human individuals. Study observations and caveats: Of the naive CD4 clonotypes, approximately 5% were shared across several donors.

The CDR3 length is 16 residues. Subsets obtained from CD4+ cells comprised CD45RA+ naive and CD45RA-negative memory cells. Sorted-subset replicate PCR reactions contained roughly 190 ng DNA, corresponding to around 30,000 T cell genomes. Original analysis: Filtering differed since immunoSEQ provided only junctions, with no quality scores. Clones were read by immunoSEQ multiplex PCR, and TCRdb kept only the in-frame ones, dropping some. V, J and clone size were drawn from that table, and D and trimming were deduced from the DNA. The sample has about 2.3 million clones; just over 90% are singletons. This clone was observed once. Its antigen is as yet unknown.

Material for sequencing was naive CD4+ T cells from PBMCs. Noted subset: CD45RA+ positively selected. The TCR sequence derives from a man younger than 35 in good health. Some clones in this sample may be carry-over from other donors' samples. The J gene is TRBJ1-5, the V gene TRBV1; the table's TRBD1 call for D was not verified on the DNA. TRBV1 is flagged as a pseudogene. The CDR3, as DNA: TGCACCAGCAGCCTATTCCCGGGACAGGAAGATCAGCCCCAGCATTTT. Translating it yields CTSSLFPGQEDQPQHF.